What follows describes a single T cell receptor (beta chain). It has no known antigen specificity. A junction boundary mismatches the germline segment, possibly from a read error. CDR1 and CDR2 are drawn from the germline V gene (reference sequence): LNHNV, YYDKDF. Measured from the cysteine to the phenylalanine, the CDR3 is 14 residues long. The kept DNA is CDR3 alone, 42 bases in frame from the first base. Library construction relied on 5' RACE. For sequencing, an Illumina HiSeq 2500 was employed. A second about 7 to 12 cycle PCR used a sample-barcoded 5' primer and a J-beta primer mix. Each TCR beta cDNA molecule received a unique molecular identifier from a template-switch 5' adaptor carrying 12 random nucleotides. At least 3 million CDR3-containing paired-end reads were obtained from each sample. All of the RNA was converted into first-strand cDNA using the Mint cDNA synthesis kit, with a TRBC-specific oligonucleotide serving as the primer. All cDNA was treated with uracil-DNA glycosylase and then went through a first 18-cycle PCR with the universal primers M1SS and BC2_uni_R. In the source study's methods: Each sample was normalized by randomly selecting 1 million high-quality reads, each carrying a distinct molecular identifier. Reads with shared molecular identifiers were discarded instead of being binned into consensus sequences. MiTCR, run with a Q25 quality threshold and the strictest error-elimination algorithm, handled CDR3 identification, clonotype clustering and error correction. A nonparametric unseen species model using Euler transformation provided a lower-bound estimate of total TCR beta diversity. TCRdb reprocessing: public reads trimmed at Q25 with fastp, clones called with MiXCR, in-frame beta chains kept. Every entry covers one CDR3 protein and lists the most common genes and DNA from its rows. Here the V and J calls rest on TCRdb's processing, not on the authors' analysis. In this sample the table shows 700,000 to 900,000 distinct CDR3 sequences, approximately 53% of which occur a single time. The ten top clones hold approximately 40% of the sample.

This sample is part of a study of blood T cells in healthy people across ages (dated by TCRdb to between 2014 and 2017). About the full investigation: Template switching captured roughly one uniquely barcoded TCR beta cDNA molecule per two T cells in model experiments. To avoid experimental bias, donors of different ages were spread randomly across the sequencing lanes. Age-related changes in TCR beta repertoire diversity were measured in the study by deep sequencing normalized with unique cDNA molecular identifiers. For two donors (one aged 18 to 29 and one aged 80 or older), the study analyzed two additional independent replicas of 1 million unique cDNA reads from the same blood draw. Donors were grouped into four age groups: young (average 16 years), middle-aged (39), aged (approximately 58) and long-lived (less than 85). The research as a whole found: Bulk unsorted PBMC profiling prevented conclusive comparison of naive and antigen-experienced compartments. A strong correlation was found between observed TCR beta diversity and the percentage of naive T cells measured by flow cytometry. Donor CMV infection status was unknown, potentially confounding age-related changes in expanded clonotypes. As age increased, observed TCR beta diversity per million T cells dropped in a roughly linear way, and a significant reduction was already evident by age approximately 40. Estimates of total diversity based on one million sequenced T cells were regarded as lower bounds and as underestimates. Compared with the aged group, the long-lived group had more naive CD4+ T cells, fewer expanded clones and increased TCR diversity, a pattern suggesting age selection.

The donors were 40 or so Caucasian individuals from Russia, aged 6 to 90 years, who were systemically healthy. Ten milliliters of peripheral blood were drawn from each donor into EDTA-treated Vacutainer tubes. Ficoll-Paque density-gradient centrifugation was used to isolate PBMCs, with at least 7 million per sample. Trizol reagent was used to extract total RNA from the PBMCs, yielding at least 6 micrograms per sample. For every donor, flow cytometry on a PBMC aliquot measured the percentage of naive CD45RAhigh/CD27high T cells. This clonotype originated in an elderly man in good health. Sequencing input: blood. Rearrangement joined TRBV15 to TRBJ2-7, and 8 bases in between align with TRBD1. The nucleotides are TGTGCCATCAGCTTAGACAGGGGACAAAGGGAGCAGTACTTC. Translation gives CAISLDRGQREQYF. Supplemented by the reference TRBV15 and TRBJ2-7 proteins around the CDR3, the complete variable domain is DAMVIQNPRYQVTQFGKPVTLSCSQTLNHNVMYWYQQKSSQAPKLLFHYYDKDFNNEADTPDNFQSRRPNTSFCFLDIRSPGLGDTAMYLCAISLDRGQREQYFGPGTRLTVT.